A single sample gave rise to the 32 T cell receptor beta chains below, sequenced in a study of blood T cell repertoires in COVID-19 (dated by TCRdb to between 2020 and 2021). Library preparation used the immunoSEQ multiplex PCR assay. The source is immuneACCESS, and TCRdb retained only in-frame sequences with V and J called. Part of the clones is not carried over; for the studies checked, unresolved V genes explain less than half of this, and the remainder is unexplained. The sample table holds 200,000 to 300,000 clones, of which 65% to 90% were seen once. The ten largest clones add up to approximately 2% of the sample. Sequenced input: peripheral blood. The source of these receptors is a man aged 35-49 years who had recovered from COVID-19.

The chain joins TRBV4-1 to TRBJ1-6, with unresolved D. Trimming took 1 base from V and 9 from J, leaving 22 bases between them. Germline V lookup: CDR1 MGHRA, CDR2 YSYEKL. CDR3 length equals 18 residues. CDR3 DNA sequence: TGCGCCAGCAGCCAAGTTGCATTGGGTTACCCGCCAGGTTCACCCCTCCACTTT. This sequence encodes CASSQVALGYPPGSPLHF.

The J gene is TRBJ1-2, the V gene TRBV15; D unresolved. Germline CDR1 LNHNV, CDR2 YYDKDF (reference sequence). This CDR3 comprises 14 residues. Trimming pared 0 bases from V and 6 bases from J, leaving 11 bases between. The DNA for the CDR3 is TGTGCCACCAGCAGAGATCGGTATCTCGATGGCTACACCTTC. It codes for CATSRDRYLDGYTF. The complete variable domain, with remaining parts taken from reference TRBV15 and TRBJ1-2, reads DAMVIQNPRYQVTQFGKPVTLSCSQTLNHNVMYWYQQKSSQAPKLLFHYYDKDFNNEADTPDNFQSRRPNTSFCFLDIRSPGLGDTAMYLCATSRDRYLDGYTFGSGTRLTVV.

The V gene is TRBV5-1, the J gene TRBJ1-1; 7 bases match TRBD1. The CDR3 spans 14 residues. V trimming: 2 bases; J trimming: 4 bases; junction bases outside the gene matches: 5. CDR1 and CDR2 (germline): SGHRS, YFSETQ. The CDR3 nucleotides read TGCGCCAGCAGCTTAGTGGGACAGATCACTGAAGCTTTCTTT. It translates to CASSLVGQITEAFF.

The chain carries TRBV27 and TRBJ2-3; weak D call: TRBD1 (5 bases). CDR3 length: 15 amino acids. Trimming removed 5 bases at V and 4 bases at J, with 16 bases between. Per the germline V gene, CDR1 is MNHEY and CDR2 is SMNVEV (reference sequence). In DNA, the CDR3 is TGTGCCAGCAGTCCAGGGTTTAGCTCGGCAGATACGCAGTATTTT. Protein: CASSPGFSSADTQYF.

The chain uses TRBV2 and TRBJ2-7; 7 bases line up with TRBD1. The germline gives CDR1 SNHLY, CDR2 FYNNEI. Trimming took 2 bases from V and 2 from J; bases not matched to a gene: 6. The CDR3 sequence is 15 residues long. In nucleotides, the CDR3 is TGTGCCAGCAGTGAATTACAGGGGCTTCCCTACGAGCAGTACTTC. This sequence encodes CASSELQGLPYEQYF.

The chain joins TRBV5-1 to TRBJ2-7; 8 bases match TRBD1. The CDR3 is made up of 16 amino acids. Germline V gene sequence: CDR1 SGHRS, CDR2 YFSETQ. V was clipped by 1 base and J by 1 base; unmatched bases: 7. The CDR3 loop is CASSLQGASSSYEQYF. The CDR3 nucleotides read TGCGCCAGCAGCTTGCAGGGGGCCTCAAGTTCCTACGAGCAGTACTTC.

Worth noting for this clone: Other DNA variants within this sample encode the same CDR3. This chain connects TRBV11-3 to TRBJ2-3, with a tentative D call TRBD2 (5 bases). The CDR3 contains 14 residues. Germline CDR1 and CDR2: SGHNT and YENEEA. Between the trimmed V and J ends, which lost 0 bases and 2 bases, there was a span of 6 bases. CDR3 sequence (DNA): TGTGCCAGCAGCTTAGACGGGAACACAGATACGCAGTATTTT. Translated: CASSLDGNTDTQYF.

The J gene is TRBJ2-7, the V gene TRBV5-6, with 12 bases lining up with TRBD2. The CDR3 sequence is 13 residues long. The J segment lost 7 bases and the V segment lost 4 bases, leaving 3 bases of the junction unmatched. Looked up from germline, CDR1 is SGHDT and CDR2 is YYEEEE. CDR3 loop: CASSVLAGGEQYF. The CDR3 nucleotides are TGTGCCAGCAGCGTTCTAGCGGGAGGGGAGCAGTACTTC.

The CDR3 region has the DNA TGTGCCAGCAGCCCATTTTTCGGGGACATAAGAATCGAGCAGTACTTC. This sequence encodes CASSPFFGDIRIEQYF. V usage is TRBV14 and J usage is TRBJ2-7; a weak D match, TRBD1 (6 bases). V gave up 4 bases and J gave up 6 bases, with 22 bases separating them. Germline V gene lookup returns CDR1 SGHDN and CDR2 FVKESK. This CDR3 is 16 amino acids long.

The genes are TRBV11-3 and TRBJ2-2; 7 nucleotides line up with TRBD1. Germline V gives CDR1 SGHNT, CDR2 YENEEA. This CDR3 has 16 residues. Losses at the gene ends were 6 bases for V and 4 bases for J; bases not matched to a gene: 11. CDR3 protein: CASRPGQGVSTGELFF. Written as DNA, the CDR3 is TGTGCCAGCAGACCCGGGCAGGGGGTGAGCACCGGGGAGCTGTTTTTT.

V usage is TRBV6-6 and J usage is TRBJ2-7, with TRBD1 matching over 9 bases. Losses at the gene ends were 5 bases for V and 1 base for J; bases not matched to a gene: 3. The V gene's germline CDR1 is MNHNY and CDR2 SVGAGI (reference sequence). The CDR3 contains 14 residues. The CDR3, as DNA: TGTGCCAGCAGTGGGGGACAGGGATCCTACGAGCAGTACTTC. Amino acids: CASSGGQGSYEQYF.

The rearrangement links TRBV6-5 to TRBJ2-5; D is unclear. Trimming removed 2 bases from V and 7 bases from J, with 5 bases in between. Germline values: CDR1 MNHEY, CDR2 SVGAGI. The CDR3 covers 11 residues. This chain's CDR3 is CASSYLGTQYF. The CDR3 coding sequence is TGTGCCAGCAGTTACCTCGGGACCCAGTACTTC.

The chain carries TRBV6-6 and TRBJ1-2; the D gene is possibly TRBD1 (5 bases). The CDR3 extends over 15 amino acids. The V gene lost 2 bases and the J gene lost 4 bases, with 14 bases spanning the gap. The germline V gene has CDR1 MNHNY and CDR2 SVGAGI (reference sequence). In DNA, the CDR3 is TGTGCCAGCAGTTACGATACACAGGATGGCTATGGCTACACCTTC. It is translated as CASSYDTQDGYGYTF.

The chain combines TRBV5-4 with TRBJ2-1; D is possibly TRBD2 (6 bases). V was clipped by 0 bases and J by 13 bases, with 14 bases between them. CDR1 SGHNT and CDR2 YYREEE come from the germline V gene (reference sequence). The CDR3 spans 13 residues. The CDR3 loop reads CASSLETSFLQFF. The CDR3 DNA sequence: TGTGCCAGCAGCTTGGAGACTAGTTTCCTTCAGTTCTTC.

V usage is TRBV19 and J usage is TRBJ1-5; TRBD1 matches at 10 bases. The trim removed 3 bases at V and 3 bases at J, leaving 8 bases unmatched. The CDR3 is made up of 17 amino acids. Germline V CDR1 and CDR2: LNHDA, SQIVND (reference sequence). CDR3 protein: CASSIIGTGAFNQPQHF. The CDR3 region has the DNA TGTGCCAGTAGTATTATAGGGACAGGGGCGTTCAATCAGCCCCAGCATTTT.

The chain joins TRBV6-2 or TRBV6-3 to TRBJ1-1; TRBD1 agrees at 8 bases. Germline loops: CDR1 MNHEY, CDR2 SVGEGT. J lost 11 bases, V lost 6 bases, and 17 bases had no gene match. The CDR3 length is 15 residues. The CDR3 protein is CASSSISSGQVEAFF. The CDR3 DNA follows: TGTGCCAGCAGCTCCATCAGTTCGGGACAGGTTGAGGCTTTCTTT.

This clone has a single count. This chain connects TRBV4-3 to TRBJ1-2; D unresolved. Trimming took off 0 bases at V and 1 base at J, with 9 bases between the two ends. This CDR3 spans 15 amino acids. From germline, CDR1 is LGHNA and CDR2 YSLEER. In nucleotides, the CDR3 is TGCGCCAGCAGCCAAGACCCGCGGGATAACTATGGCTACACCTTC. Translation: CASSQDPRDNYGYTF.

V is TRBV30 and J is TRBJ1-3; 10 bases are shared with TRBD1. The CDR3 runs to 14 residues. Germline V CDR1 and CDR2: GTSNPN, SVGIG (reference sequence). V lost 8 bases to trimming and J lost 0 bases; unmatched junction nucleotides: 4. DNA of the CDR3: TGTGCCGGGGACAGGGGCCGCTCTGGAAACACCATATATTTT. Translating gives CAGDRGRSGNTIYF.

Note on this clone: A junction boundary mismatches the germline segment, possibly from a read error. This chain connects TRBV7-7 to TRBJ2-1; D is possibly TRBD1 (7 bases). From germline, CDR1 is SSHAT and CDR2 FNYEAQ (reference sequence). The CDR3 is 15 residues long. CDR3 sequence reads: CASSLGRDSGGEQFF. The DNA for the CDR3 is TGTGCTAGCAGCTTAGGACGGGACTCAGGGGGTGAGCAGTTCTTC.

V and J are TRBV18 and TRBJ2-7; D is possibly TRBD2 (5 bases). Germline V gene data show CDR1 as KGHSH and CDR2 as LQKENI. This CDR3 is 12 amino acids long. Trimming took 3 bases from V and 6 from J, leaving 9 bases between them. The CDR3 bases are TGTGCCAGCTCACCGGGAGTCGTCGAGCAGTACTTC. It codes for CASSPGVVEQYF.

This clone was detected only once. The rearrangement links TRBV9 to TRBJ2-7; 15 bases are a match to TRBD2. CDR3 length: 16 amino acids. The germline CDR1 and CDR2 sequences are SGDLS and YYNGEE. The V segment lost 3 bases and the J segment 5 bases; nucleotides outside the gene matches: 6. The CDR3 protein is CASSEGTSGGRDEQYF. CDR3 bases: TGTGCCAGCAGCGAAGGGACTAGCGGGGGGCGGGACGAGCAGTACTTC.

The V gene is TRBV3-1 (or the pseudogene TRBV3-2), the J gene TRBJ2-3; D is uncertain. The length of the CDR3 is 14 residues. Between the trimmed V and J ends, which lost 2 bases and 0 bases, there was a span of 6 bases. Looked up from germline, CDR1 is LGHDT and CDR2 is YNNKEL (reference sequence). CDR3 DNA sequence: TGTGCCAGCAGCCAAATGAGCAGCACAGATACGCAGTATTTT. Translating gives CASSQMSSTDTQYF.

V is TRBV30 and J is TRBJ1-2; 8 bases line up with TRBD1. There are 14 residues in the CDR3. The junction had 8 bases not matched to a gene; V was cut back by 0 bases and J by 8 bases. Per the germline V gene, CDR1 is GTSNPN and CDR2 is SVGIG (reference sequence). The CDR3 region is CAWSVAYRGSGYTF. Written as DNA, the CDR3 is TGTGCCTGGAGTGTCGCCTACAGGGGGAGCGGCTACACCTTC.

The chain has TRBV2 and TRBJ2-5, with a tentative D call TRBD2 (5 bases). Trimming left V 7 bases short and J 2 bases short, with 14 bases between. The CDR3 length is 14 residues. From germline, CDR1 is SNHLY and CDR2 FYNNEI. CDR3 in amino acids: CASTEGLGQETQYF. CDR3 bases: TGTGCCAGCACCGAAGGACTGGGACAAGAGACCCAGTACTTC.

This clone was seen only a few times. The V and J genes are TRBV19 and TRBJ2-1, with TRBD2 matching 12 bases. This CDR3 region has 15 residues. CDR1 LNHDA and CDR2 SQIVND come from the germline V gene (reference sequence). V dropped 5 bases and J dropped 7; count of bases not matched to a gene: 6. The CDR3 is CASSPTSGGRNEQFF. CDR3 bases: TGTGCCAGTAGTCCGACTAGCGGGGGTAGAAATGAGCAGTTCTTC.

This clone was recorded many times. The genes are TRBV5-5 and TRBJ2-1; TRBD1 agrees at 10 bases. The CDR3 is 16 residues long. The germline gives CDR1 SGHKS, CDR2 YYEKEE (reference sequence). Trimming cost V 7 bases and J 1 base; bases outside gene matches: 8. CDR3 in amino acids: CASDRGTGVSYNEQFF. CDR3 DNA: TGTGCCAGCGACAGGGGGACAGGGGTATCCTACAATGAGCAGTTCTTC.

DNA for the CDR3: TGTGCCAGCAGCCGGAGAGATGGCAATCAGCCCCAGCATTTT. Amino acid sequence: CASSRRDGNQPQHF. The chain has TRBV6-5 and TRBJ1-5; the D is unclear. Germline V gene data show CDR1 as MNHEY and CDR2 as SVGAGI. The CDR3 runs 14 residues. Trimming left V 6 bases short and J 2 bases short, with 11 bases between.

The chain combines TRBV12-5 with TRBJ2-5; 11 bases are a match to TRBD2. The junction had 0 bases not matched to a gene; V was cut back by 1 base and J by 5 bases. This CDR3 is built from 14 residues. Germline CDR1 reads LGHNT; CDR2 reads FRNRAP. CDR3 sequence: CASGLGTSGETQYF. The CDR3 DNA reads as TGTGCTAGTGGTTTGGGGACTAGCGGGGAGACCCAGTACTTC.

V is TRBV7-9 and J is TRBJ2-1; 7 bases line up with TRBD2. Unmatched junction bases numbered 13, after V lost 5 bases and J lost 9 bases. The CDR3 runs 15 residues. Germline V gene sequence: CDR1 SEHNR, CDR2 FQNEAQ (reference sequence). The CDR3 coding sequence is TGTGCCAGCAGCCCAATCCGTTGGGGGGGTACTGAGCAGTTCTTC. Translating gives CASSPIRWGGTEQFF.

The J gene is TRBJ2-7, the V gene TRBV6-5, with 10 nucleotides matching TRBD1. Trimming cost V 6 bases and J 5 bases; bases outside gene matches: 7. The CDR3 contains 14 residues. CDR1 MNHEY and CDR2 SVGAGI come from the germline V gene. CDR3 region: CASSRGTGVNEQYF. CDR3 DNA sequence: TGTGCCAGCAGCCGAGGGACAGGGGTTAACGAGCAGTACTTC.

V is TRBV7-8 and J is TRBJ1-2; D not certain. Trimming pared 3 bases from V and 6 bases from J, leaving 14 bases between. The CDR3 is 14 amino acids. The germline gives CDR1 SGHVS, CDR2 FQNEAQ. CDR3 nucleotides: TGTGCCAGCAGCTTTTACAGTTCTCGCGATGGCTACACCTTC. Its translation: CASSFYSSRDGYTF.

V gene TRBV18 combines with J gene TRBJ2-5; TRBD1 agrees at 11 bases. There are 17 residues in the CDR3. J gave up 3 bases and V 3 bases, and 9 bases lay outside the gene matches. Germline V gives CDR1 KGHSH, CDR2 LQKENI. In nucleotides, the CDR3 is TGTGCCAGCTCACCCGGTCTAGGACAGGGGGCCGAAGAGACCCAGTACTTC. This encodes CASSPGLGQGAEETQYF.